Below are 27 T cell receptor beta chains sequenced from a single sample in a study of blood T cells in healthy people across ages. Primed by a sample-barcoded 5' primer and a J-beta primer mix, a second PCR proceeded for roughly 6 to 12 cycles. Each CDR3 protein is one row after TCRdb ran MiXCR on the 5' RACE reads. In the table there are around 1,500,000 distinct CDR3 sequences, 28% of which are singletons. Sequencing was done on a sample of blood. The receptors were gathered from a woman in her 30s in good health.

The chain is built from TRBV20-1 and TRBJ2-4, with TRBD2 matching 7 bases. V dropped 4 bases and J dropped 7; count of bases not matched to a gene: 10. CDR1 is DFQATT and CDR2 is SNEGSKA in the germline V gene (reference sequence). The CDR3 runs 14 residues. This chain's CDR3 is CSAIVLASGNIQYF. CDR3 in DNA: TGCAGTGCTATTGTACTAGCGTCTGGGAACATTCAGTACTTC.

There are a few counts of this clonotype. The rearrangement uses TRBV7-9 and TRBJ2-1; D unclear. This CDR3 region has 16 residues. V lost 2 bases and J lost 4, with 15 bases in between. Germline CDR1 reads SEHNR; CDR2 reads FQNEAQ (reference sequence). The CDR3 DNA reads as TGTGCCAGCAGCTTATCCGTTGTGGGTTCTTACAATGAGCAGTTCTTC. The encoded protein is CASSLSVVGSYNEQFF.

The chain is built from TRBV11-2 and TRBJ1-1, with 9 positions matching TRBD1. The CDR3 covers 15 residues. V lost 1 base to trimming and J lost 5 bases; unmatched junction nucleotides: 5. Per germline, CDR1 SGHAT and CDR2 FQNNGV. Here the CDR3 reads CASSLVGTGKTEAFF. DNA of the CDR3: TGTGCCAGCAGCTTAGTCGGGACAGGGAAGACTGAAGCTTTCTTT.

This clonotype was recorded at least ten times. The chain combines TRBV5-1 with TRBJ2-3, with D uncertain. In germline, CDR1 is SGHRS, CDR2 YFSETQ. There are 13 residues in the CDR3. The V end lost 2 bases, the J end lost 5 bases, and 9 bases lay between the germline ends. The CDR3: CASSFTDLDTQYF. CDR3 coding DNA: TGCGCCAGCAGCTTTACAGACCTAGATACGCAGTATTTT.

This clonotype was seen a handful of times. The V and J genes are TRBV4-1 and TRBJ2-2, with no clear D. The CDR3 length is 17 residues. V was pared by 4 bases and J by 2 bases, with 17 bases between. Germline V gene data show CDR1 as MGHRA and CDR2 as YSYEKL. The CDR3 loop reads CASSLSTKLPNTGELFF. Written as DNA, the CDR3 is TGCGCCAGCAGCCTAAGCACGAAGTTGCCAAACACCGGGGAGCTGTTTTTT.

The chain combines TRBV12-2 with TRBJ2-7; the D call in the table, TRBD1, was not verified against the DNA. TRBV12-2 represents a pseudogene. This CDR3 contains 15 residues. DNA for the CDR3: TGTGCAAGTCGACCGCTCGGGAACGGCCTTTACGAGCAGTACTTC. Protein sequence: CASRPLGNGLYEQYF.

The rearrangement joins TRBV11-2 to TRBJ2-1; 11 nucleotides line up with TRBD2. This CDR3 is built from 15 residues. In germline, CDR1 is SGHAT, CDR2 FQNNGV. Trimming removed 5 bases from V and 7 bases from J; junction bases left unmatched: 7. The CDR3 loop reads CASSAGLAEGNEQFF. The CDR3 nucleotides read TGTGCCAGCAGCGCGGGACTAGCGGAAGGTAATGAGCAGTTCTTC.

There are a few counts of this clonotype. This sequence joins TRBV20-1 and TRBJ2-1; TRBD2 matches at 10 bases. The V and J ends lost 1 base and 8 bases, in that order; junction bases with no gene match: 8. The germline gives CDR1 DFQATT, CDR2 SNEGSKA (reference sequence). CDR3 size: 15 residues. The CDR3, as DNA: TGCAGTGCTAGAGCGGGAGCGGGAGGGGTCGATGAGCAGTTCTTC. Encoded protein: CSARAGAGGVDEQFF.

Many counts were recorded for this clonotype. The J gene is TRBJ2-1, the V gene TRBV7-6; tentative D call: TRBD1 (5 bases). CDR1 SGHVS and CDR2 FNYEAQ come from the germline V gene. There are 16 residues in the CDR3. The germline V and J ends were trimmed by 1 base and 0 bases, with 10 bases remaining between them. The CDR3 DNA is TGTGCCAGCAGCTTAGGTACAGGTAGCTCCTACAATGAGCAGTTCTTC. It translates to CASSLGTGSSYNEQFF.

This chain joins TRBV21-1 and TRBJ2-7. TRBV21-1 is listed as a pseudogene. The length of the CDR3 is 13 residues. CDR3 sequence: CASSRKLHYEQYF. CDR3 nucleotides: TGTGCCAGCAGCCGTAAACTACACTACGAGCAGTACTTC.

This clonotype was seen at least ten times. The junction shows a germline mismatch at one end, possibly a read error. The V call is TRBV12-3 or TRBV12-4, the J call TRBJ2-1; D is unresolved. This CDR3 spans 13 amino acids. The CDR3 is CASSLGPYNEQFF. The CDR3 DNA reads as TGTGCCAGCAGCTTAGGGCCCTACAATGAGCAGTTCTTC.

The V call is TRBV6-6, the J call TRBJ2-3; D ambiguous. The germline CDR1 and CDR2 sequences are MNHNY and SVGAGI (reference sequence). The CDR3 spans 15 residues. The ends were cut back, 6 bases at V and 4 bases at J, with 17 bases in the middle. CDR3 DNA: TGTGCCAGCAGCCTACGAGAGGTGATTGCAGATACGCAGTATTTT. Encoded protein: CASSLREVIADTQYF.

As for this clonotype: A much more abundant neighbour one base away suggests this may be a read error. The chain recombines TRBV20-1 with TRBJ1-2; D might be TRBD1 (5 bases). This CDR3 has 12 amino acids. The germline V gene encodes CDR1 DFQATT and CDR2 SNEGSKA (reference sequence). The V and J ends lost 1 base and 8 bases respectively, with 11 bases between them. The CDR3, as DNA: TGCAGTGCTAGAGGACAGCGTAGCGGCTACACCTTC. It codes for CSARGQRSGYTF.

This clonotype came up a few times. V gene TRBV7-8 combines with J gene TRBJ1-1; D remains ambiguous. The CDR3 is made up of 15 amino acids. Germline loops: CDR1 SGHVS, CDR2 FQNEAQ. Trimming took off 5 bases at V and 0 bases at J, with 13 bases between the two ends. The CDR3 loop reads CASSLNGEMNTEAFF. The CDR3 bases are TGTGCCAGCAGCCTAAACGGGGAAATGAACACTGAAGCTTTCTTT.

The CDR3 loop reads CASSHRDGNGYTF. DNA for the CDR3: TGTGCCAGCAGCCACAGGGACGGCAACGGCTACACCTTC. The chain joins TRBV3-1 to TRBJ1-2, with TRBD1 as a possible D gene (5 bases). The germline CDR1 and CDR2 sequences are LGHDT and YNNKEL (reference sequence). CDR3 length equals 13 residues. Trimming pared 3 bases from V and 8 bases from J, leaving 13 bases between. Filled out from reference TRBV3-1 and TRBJ1-2, the complete variable domain reads DTAVSQTPKYLVTQMGNDKSIKCEQNLGHDTMYWYKQDSKKFLKIMFSYNNKELIINETVPNRFSPKSPDKAHLNLHINSLELGDSAVYFCASSHRDGNGYTFGSGTRLTVV.

There are a few counts of this clonotype. The gene calls are TRBV3-1 and TRBJ2-1; TRBD2 agrees at 8 bases. Unmatched junction bases numbered 9, after V lost 4 bases and J lost 10 bases. The CDR3 is 14 residues long. Germline lookup yields CDR1 LGHDT and CDR2 YNNKEL (reference sequence). CDR3 sequence: CASSPGGAGVEQFF. The CDR3 DNA reads as TGTGCCAGCAGCCCAGGTGGAGCGGGGGTAGAGCAGTTCTTC.

In this sample, this clonotype turned up once. J is TRBJ2-1 and V is TRBV20-1; either TRBD1 or TRBD2 may supply D (5 bases each). CDR1 is DFQATT, CDR2 SNEGSKA, per germline (reference sequence). The V and J ends lost 1 base and 10 bases respectively, with 26 bases between them. The CDR3 has 17 residues. CDR3 sequence reads: CSARVPTPGTASYEQFF. For the CDR3, the DNA is TGCAGTGCTAGAGTCCCTACCCCAGGGACGGCGTCCTACGAGCAGTTCTTC.

This clonotype was recorded a few times. V usage is TRBV29-1 and J usage is TRBJ2-1, with D hard to call. The CDR3 covers 13 residues. V lost 4 bases, J lost 7 bases, and 14 bases lay in between. In germline, CDR1 is SQVTM, CDR2 ANQGSEA. CDR3 in DNA: TGCAGCGTTGCTGGAACTAACGTGAATGAGCAGTTCTTC. Protein product: CSVAGTNVNEQFF.

This clonotype turned up a few times. The rearrangement links TRBV12-3 or TRBV12-4 to TRBJ2-7, with 8 positions matching TRBD2. This CDR3 comprises 15 residues. The J segment lost 6 bases and the V segment lost 0 bases, leaving 7 bases of the junction unmatched. The CDR3 sequence is CASSLALGGASEQYF. The CDR3 DNA is TGTGCCAGCAGTTTAGCGCTCGGGGGGGCCTCCGAGCAGTACTTC.

V is TRBV29-1 and J is TRBJ1-1; no definite D call. Germline-derived CDR1 and CDR2 are SQVTM and ANQGSEA. The CDR3 totals 9 residues. Trimming took 4 bases from V and 11 from J, leaving 8 bases between them. CDR3 sequence (DNA): TGCAGCGTTGGAATTGGGGCTTTCTTT. Its protein is CSVGIGAFF. Based on the CDR3 plus reference TRBV29-1 and TRBJ1-1, the full variable domain is SAVISQKPSRDICQRGTSLTIQCQVDSQVTMMFWYRQQPGQSLTLIATANQGSEATYESGFVIDKFPISRPNLTFSTLTVSNMSPEDSSIYLCSVGIGAFFGQGTRLTVV.

The rearrangement links TRBV28 to TRBJ2-1; D is unclear. This CDR3 comprises 13 residues. Germline V gene lookup returns CDR1 MDHEN and CDR2 SYDVKM. The V gene lost 4 bases and the J gene lost 7 bases, with 11 bases spanning the gap. CDR3 amino acids: CASSSDLQNEQFF. CDR3 nucleotides: TGTGCCAGCAGTTCGGACCTTCAGAATGAGCAGTTCTTC.

This chain joins TRBV7-3 and TRBJ2-6; D not certain. The CDR3 spans 18 residues. Germline CDR1 SGHTA, CDR2 FQGTGA. The ends were cut back, 0 bases at V and 0 bases at J, with 12 bases in the middle. The CDR3 coding sequence is TGTGCCAGCAGCTTAACCCTCCAGGCGAGCTCTGGGGCCAACGTCCTGACTTTC. Encoded protein: CASSLTLQASSGANVLTF.

This clonotype was seen ten or more times. The chain is built from TRBV29-1 and TRBJ2-7; a possible D gene is TRBD2 (6 bases). CDR3 length: 13 amino acids. V was cut by 6 bases and J by 0 bases, with 12 bases left in between. The germline V gene encodes CDR1 SQVTM and CDR2 ANQGSEA. For the CDR3, the DNA is TGCAGCGTCGCGCAGCGGGCCTCCTACGAGCAGTACTTC. Protein: CSVAQRASYEQYF.

This clonotype was detected only a few times. The chain is built from TRBV7-2 and TRBJ1-2; 9 bases fit TRBD1. In germline, CDR1 is SGHTA, CDR2 FQGNSA. CDR3 length: 14 amino acids. Germline trimming cut 6 bases from V and 8 bases from J; bases unmatched to any gene: 10. As DNA, the CDR3 is TGTGCCAGCAGGGGACAGGGCCTTGTGGGGGGCTACACCTTC. This translates into CASRGQGLVGGYTF.

CDR3 sequence: CASSFEGSSNQPQHF. CDR3 DNA sequence: TGTGCCAGCAGTTTCGAGGGGTCTAGCAATCAGCCCCAGCATTTT. The V gene is TRBV12-3 or TRBV12-4, the J gene TRBJ1-5, with a possible D match to TRBD1 (5 bases). The length of the CDR3 is 15 residues. V was clipped by 3 bases and J by 0 bases, with 9 bases between them.

The gene calls are TRBV5-4 and TRBJ1-6; no firm D call. This CDR3 is 15 amino acids long. CDR1 is SGHNT, CDR2 YYREEE, per germline (reference sequence). The ends were cut back, 2 bases at V and 3 bases at J, with 9 bases in the middle. CDR3 coding DNA: TGTGCCAGCAGCTTTCAAGGAATCTATAATTCACCCCTCCACTTT. Amino acid sequence: CASSFQGIYNSPLHF.

This sequence joins TRBV6-2 or TRBV6-3 and TRBJ1-5, with 8 bases matching TRBD1. CDR3 length: 15 residues. In germline, CDR1 is MNHEY, CDR2 SVGEGT. V lost 8 bases, J lost 3 bases, and 9 bases stayed unmatched. CDR3 coding DNA: TGTGCCAGCGGATTACAGGGGGATCCCAATCAGCCCCAGCATTTT. It is translated as CASGLQGDPNQPQHF.